Each of the 10 T cell receptor beta chains below was sequenced from the same sample in a study of CD8 T cells in Susac syndrome. Reverse transcription of about 0.45 to 1 ug RNA used random hexamers. TCRdb passed the immunoSEQ multiplex PCR reads through MiXCR, listing each CDR3 protein once. The table records about 100,000 distinct CDR3 sequences, about 95% of them present only once. The source material was CD8+ T cells from PBMCs. These receptors originate from a human donor with Susac syndrome.

This rearrangement joins TRBV13 to TRBJ1-2; 7 bases map to TRBD1. The length of the CDR3 is 16 residues. CDR1 is PRHDT and CDR2 is FYEKMQ in the germline V gene (reference sequence). Unmatched junction bases numbered 7, after V lost 3 bases and J lost 0 bases. In nucleotides, the CDR3 is TGTGCCAGCAGCTTCGACAGGGATATAGCTAACTATGGCTACACCTTC. Protein: CASSFDRDIANYGYTF.

The rearrangement links TRBV20-1 to TRBJ1-5, with TRBD1 identical over 7 bases. The CDR3 consists of 15 residues. Per germline, CDR1 DFQATT and CDR2 SNEGSKA (reference sequence). V gave up 4 bases and J gave up 0 bases; unmatched junction bases: 6. The chain's CDR3 is CSATRDSHSNQPQHF. The CDR3 DNA is TGCAGTGCTACCCGGGACAGTCATAGCAATCAGCCCCAGCATTTT.

The J gene is TRBJ1-2, the V gene TRBV5-1; possible D gene TRBD1, 5 bases. Trimming pared 0 bases from V and 7 bases from J, leaving 10 bases between. The CDR3 covers 13 residues. Germline CDR1 and CDR2: SGHRS and YFSETQ. Here the CDR3 reads CASSLERGVGYTF. The CDR3 DNA sequence: TGCGCCAGCAGCTTGGAAAGAGGGGTTGGCTACACCTTC.

This chain joins TRBV9 and TRBJ1-1; tentatively, D is TRBD1 (6 bases). Germline CDR1 is SGDLS and CDR2 is YYNGEE. V was trimmed by 4 bases and J by 6 bases, leaving 13 bases between them. The CDR3 totals 13 residues. CDR3 region: CASSPRQEAEAFF. The CDR3 bases are TGTGCCAGCAGCCCCCGACAGGAAGCTGAAGCTTTCTTT. Full variable domain (rest looked up from reference TRBV9 and TRBJ1-1): DSGVTQTPKHLITATGQRVTLRCSPRSGDLSVYWYQQSLDQGLQFLIQYYNGEERAKGNILERFSAQQFPDLHSELNLSSLELGDSALYFCASSPRQEAEAFFGQGTRLTVV.

V usage is TRBV29-1 and J usage is TRBJ2-1, with a possible D match to TRBD2 (6 bases). CDR3 length equals 11 residues. Between the trimmed V and J ends, which lost 7 bases and 8 bases, there was a span of 12 bases. CDR1 is SQVTM and CDR2 is ANQGSEA in the germline V gene. The CDR3 DNA reads TGCAGCGGCGGGGTGGGAGATGAGCAGTTCTTC. Translation gives CSGGVGDEQFF.

J is TRBJ1-2 and V is TRBV4-1, with TRBD1 as a possible D gene (5 bases). CDR1 and CDR2 from the germline V gene are MGHRA and YSYEKL. The ends were cut back, 2 bases at V and 2 bases at J, with 15 bases in the middle. CDR3 length equals 16 residues. CDR3 region: CASSQPRKGPNYGYTF. In DNA form, the CDR3 reads TGCGCCAGCAGCCAACCCCGTAAGGGGCCGAACTATGGCTACACCTTC.

Here the CDR3 reads CATSSGTGRDNEQFF. For the CDR3, the DNA is TGTGCCACCAGCAGTGGGACAGGCCGGGACAATGAGCAGTTCTTC. J is TRBJ2-1 and V is TRBV15; 8 bases are shared with TRBD1. The CDR3 is 15 amino acids. Germline CDR1 LNHNV, CDR2 YYDKDF (reference sequence). With V trimmed by 3 bases and J by 5 bases, 6 bases remained unmatched.

In its sample, this clonotype was seen once. The chain joins TRBV6-4 to TRBJ2-6; D unresolved. The V end was cut by 3 bases, the J end by 0 bases, with 6 bases between. CDR1 MRHNA and CDR2 SNTAGT come from the germline V gene. The CDR3 contains 15 residues. The CDR3 nucleotides read TGTGCCAGCAGTGAACAGCACTCTGGGGCCAACGTCCTGACTTTC. It specifies CASSEQHSGANVLTF.

V usage is TRBV20-1 and J usage is TRBJ2-1; the match to TRBD1 covers 7 bases. V was clipped by 0 bases and J by 3 bases; unmatched bases: 8. The germline CDR1 and CDR2 sequences are DFQATT and SNEGSKA (reference sequence). The CDR3 is made up of 16 amino acids. CDR3 region: CSARDFAGGSYNEQFF. CDR3 coding DNA: TGCAGTGCTAGAGATTTTGCAGGGGGAAGCTACAATGAGCAGTTCTTC.

This chain uses TRBV28 with TRBJ2-3; weak D call: TRBD2 (6 bases). The CDR3 runs 18 residues. Germline V gene sequence: CDR1 MDHEN, CDR2 SYDVKM. V shed 3 bases and J shed 4 bases, with 23 bases lying between them. The CDR3 here is CASSFTGTGVGFADTQYF. CDR3 nucleotide sequence: TGTGCCAGCAGTTTCACCGGGACTGGAGTAGGCTTTGCAGATACGCAGTATTTT.